These T cell receptor beta chains were read from a single sample in a study of cytomegalovirus exposure and HLA in healthy donors. Clones were sequenced by immunoSEQ multiplex PCR, and TCRdb holds only the in-frame ones, with some missing. The repertoire has roughly 180,000 clones, about 9.4% of them found once; the top ten carry less than 1.5%. Source material: PBMCs. These receptor sequences come from a woman in her 30s in good health and CMV-seropositive. Both conserved end residues are part of each CDR3. A D gene is named only where the DNA matches it firmly. Rows may omit the clone size; those that give it use once, few, many or a size class.

>14|TRBD2|TRBJ2-2|TRBV29-1|-
TGCAGCGTTGCTAGCGGGAGACGAACCGGGGAGCTGTTTTTT
CSVASGRRTGELFF
>14|-|TRBJ2-7|TRBV15|-
TGTGCCACCAGCAGAGAGGCCCAGGGGCGCGAGCAGTACTTC
CATSREAQGREQYF
>13|TRBD1|TRBJ2-7|TRBV29-1|few
TGCAGCGCTCTGGACAGGGGGCGAAACGAGCAGTACTTC
CSALDRGRNEQYF
>14|-|TRBJ1-4|TRBV2|-
TGTGCCAGCAGTGGCTCAGGGATGGGAGAAAAACTGTTTTTT
CASSGSGMGEKLFF
>15|-|TRBJ2-3|TRBV6-1|-
TGTGCCAGCAGTAAACTAGATCGAAGCACAGATACGCAGTATTTT
CASSKLDRSTDTQYF
>15|TRBD2|TRBJ2-2|TRBV5-1|-
TGCGCCAGCAGCCAACAGACTAGCTTCACCGGGGAGCTGTTTTTT
CASSQQTSFTGELFF
>14|TRBD2|TRBJ2-7|TRBV12-5|-
TGTGCTAGTGGTTCGGGACTAGCGGCCTACGAGCAGTACTTC
CASGSGLAAYEQYF
>15|TRBD2|TRBJ2-7|TRBV2|few
TGTGCCAGCAGCGGACGGCGGGAGGGTTTCCTCGAGCAGTACTTC
CASSGRREGFLEQYF
>13|-|TRBJ2-7|TRBV11-2|few
TGTGCCAGCAGCTTAGGCACATCCTACGAGCAGTACTTC
CASSLGTSYEQYF
>15|-|TRBJ2-3|TRBV6-1|few
TGTGCCAGCAGAATCGAGATCACTAGCACAGATACGCAGTATTTT
CASRIEITSTDTQYF
>15|TRBD1|TRBJ2-5|TRBV5-6|few
TGTGCCAGCAGCTTGGAGGGCAGGGGGCAAGAGACCCAGTACTTC
CASSLEGRGQETQYF
>16|-|TRBJ2-2|TRBV7-6|-
TGTGCCAGCAGGCGGGCCCCGGGGGGCGAAGGCGGGGAGCTGTTTTTT
CASRRAPGGEGGELFF
>11|TRBD1|TRBJ1-5|TRBV29-1|few
TGCAGCGTTGGACAGGGAGAGCCCCAGCATTTT
CSVGQGEPQHF
>13|-|TRBJ1-1|TRBV11-1|-
TGTGCCAGCACCTCAATTCGGGACACTGAAGCTTTCTTT
CASTSIRDTEAFF
>14|TRBD1|TRBJ1-1|TRBV30|few
TGTGCCTGGAGTATAGGACAGGGGAACACTGAAGCTTTCTTT
CAWSIGQGNTEAFF
>12|-|TRBJ2-3|TRBV7-9|-
TGTGCCAGCAGCTTAGCGCGGGATACGCAGTATTTT
CASSLARDTQYF
>16|TRBD2|TRBJ2-2|TRBV5-1|-
TGCGCCAGCAGCTTAACGGGACTAGCAGGATCCGGGGAGCTGTTTTTT
CASSLTGLAGSGELFF
>14|TRBD2|TRBJ2-5|TRBV5-1|few
TGCGCCAGCAGCTTGTGGACTAGGGAAGAGACCCAGTACTTC
CASSLWTREETQYF
>12|-|TRBJ1-2|TRBV30|-
TGTGCCTGGGGACAGACTAACTATGGCTACACCTTC
CAWGQTNYGYTF
>16|TRBD1|TRBJ2-2|TRBV5-6|-
TGTGCCAGCAGCTTTGTCGGGACAGTCTTCACCGGGGAGCTGTTTTTT
CASSFVGTVFTGELFF
>17|TRBD1|TRBJ1-2|TRBV5-1|-
TGCGCCAGCAGCCGGGATCCCGGGACAGGGAAAGTTGGTGGCTACACCTTC
CASSRDPGTGKVGGYTF
>15|-|TRBJ1-1|TRBV5-1|few
TGCGCCAGCAGCTTGGTTGTAGGGAGGGACACTGAAGCTTTCTTT
CASSLVVGRDTEAFF
>15|-|TRBJ2-1|TRBV15|-
TGTGCCACCAGCAGGGAATATGGAGCCCACAATGAGCAGTTCTTC
CATSREYGAHNEQFF
>13|TRBD2|TRBJ2-7|TRBV7-8|few
TGTGCCAGCAGCTTTAGCGGGGCCGGCGAGCAGTACTTC
CASSFSGAGEQYF
>16|-|TRBJ1-2|TRBV4-1|few
TGCGCCAGCAGCCGGGGACACGGGGAAGGGAACTATGGCTACACCTTC
CASSRGHGEGNYGYTF
>16|-|TRBJ1-5|TRBV30|-
TGTGCCTGGAACGTACTCAGGACCGGGAAGCATCAGCCCCAGCATTTT
CAWNVLRTGKHQPQHF
>14|TRBD1|TRBJ2-5|TRBV5-1|-
TGCGCCAGCAGCCCCGGGACAGGGCAAGAGACCCAGTACTTC
CASSPGTGQETQYF
>14|-|TRBJ1-2|TRBV5-4|-
TGTGCCAGCAGCCCGGAGGGGCAGGCGTATGGCTACACCTTC
CASSPEGQAYGYTF
>15|-|TRBJ2-1|TRBV5-1|-
TGCGCCAGCAGCTTGCGGCAGGGTAGCGGCAATGAGCAGTTCTTC
CASSLRQGSGNEQFF
>15|-|TRBJ2-7|TRBV6-6|few
TGTGCCAGCAGTTACTTAGCCCAGCCGGCCTACGAGCAGTACTTC
CASSYLAQPAYEQYF
>11|-|TRBJ2-1|TRBV7-3|few
TGTGCCAGCAGCCAGAACAATGAGCAGTTCTTC
CASSQNNEQFF
>14|-|TRBJ2-7|TRBV4-1|many
TGCGCCAGCAGCCCCTGGGGGGTTGGGCACGAGCAGTACTTC
CASSPWGVGHEQYF
>16|-|TRBJ1-5|TRBV5-8|few
TGTGCCAGCAGCGAGGACAGATTCGGAAGCAATCAGCCCCAGCATTTT
CASSEDRFGSNQPQHF
>17|-|TRBJ2-3|TRBV5-1|few
TGCGCCAGCGGCTTGGTTGCTGGCGGATCTAGCACAGATACGCAGTATTTT
CASGLVAGGSSTDTQYF
>16|-|TRBJ2-3|TRBV7-4|few
TGTGCCAGCAGCCCCCGGGGATGGACGAGCACAGATACGCAGTATTTT
CASSPRGWTSTDTQYF
>13|TRBD1|TRBJ1-1|TRBV7-9|few
TGTGCCAGCAGCTTAGCGGGGACAGCTGAAGCTTTCTTT
CASSLAGTAEAFF
>16|TRBD2|TRBJ2-5|TRBV5-4|-
TGTGCCAGCTCCTGGTCGGGGGGGTCCAATGGGGAGACCCAGTACTTC
CASSWSGGSNGETQYF
>14|TRBD2|TRBJ2-1|TRBV7-9|few
TGTGCCAGCAGCTGGTTAGCGGGAGGTAATGAGCAGTTCTTC
CASSWLAGGNEQFF
>15|-|TRBJ2-3|TRBV5-1|few
TGCGCCAGCAGCTTGGTCCCCCTTCGGACAGATACGCAGTATTTT
CASSLVPLRTDTQYF
>19|TRBD2|TRBJ2-1|TRBV7-3|few
TGTGCCAGCAGCTTAACAGGGAGGGACTTTCGGGCCCCGCCGGATGAGCAGTTCTTC
CASSLTGRDFRAPPDEQFF
>14|-|TRBJ2-5|TRBV5-4|-
TGTGCCAGCAGTCGCGACTACTCCCAAGAGACCCAGTACTTC
CASSRDYSQETQYF
>16|-|TRBJ2-7|TRBV5-4|-
TGTGCCAGCAGCTTGGTCCCGGGACACAACTCCTACGAGCAGTACTTC
CASSLVPGHNSYEQYF
>18|TRBD2|TRBJ2-7|TRBV7-9|few
TGTGCCAGCAGCGGAACCGGGACTAGCGGGATATGGACCTACGAGCAGTACTTC
CASSGTGTSGIWTYEQYF
>12|TRBD1|TRBJ1-1|TRBV29-1|few
TGCAGCGTGCCAGGGGGTCGGACTGAAGCTTTCTTT
CSVPGGRTEAFF
>16|TRBD1|TRBJ2-1|TRBV5-1|few
TGCGCCAGCAGCTTGGAAGGGACAGGGCCCTACAATGAGCAGTTCTTC
CASSLEGTGPYNEQFF
>13|-|TRBJ2-3|TRBV6-5|few
TGTGCCAGCAGTTTTCGTAGTACAGATACGCAGTATTTT
CASSFRSTDTQYF